These 12 T cell receptor beta chains share one sample of origin, sequenced in a study of cytomegalovirus exposure and HLA in healthy donors. Primers for the PCR totalled 60 Vbeta and 13 Jbeta. Clones were read by immunoSEQ multiplex PCR, and TCRdb kept only the in-frame ones, dropping some. The sample lists about 92,000 clones, roughly 81% seen once, with 5.6% in the top ten. Sequenced: PBMCs. All receptors come from a woman aged 18-29 years in good health and CMV-seropositive.

This clone has a handful of counts. J is TRBJ1-1 and V is TRBV5-1; D may be TRBD1 (6 bases). The germline CDR1 and CDR2 sequences are SGHRS and YFSETQ. V lost 4 bases, J lost 8 bases, and 12 bases lay in between. The CDR3 has 12 amino acids. CDR3: CASSGDGQEAFF. The CDR3 DNA sequence: TGCGCCAGCAGCGGTGACGGACAGGAAGCTTTCTTT.

There are a few counts of this clone. The rearrangement links TRBV4-2 to TRBJ1-5, with 9 positions matching TRBD1. With V trimmed by 3 bases and J by 6 bases, 12 bases remained unmatched. Germline V gene data show CDR1 as LGHNA and CDR2 as YNFKEQ. CDR3 length: 17 residues. CDR3 sequence: CASSQTLGQGHRQPQHF. CDR3 bases: TGTGCCAGCAGCCAGACATTGGGACAGGGTCATCGTCAGCCCCAGCATTTT.

The V and J genes are TRBV4-1 and TRBJ2-7; no firm D call. Germline lookup yields CDR1 MGHRA and CDR2 YSYEKL. The germline V and J ends were trimmed by 1 base and 2 bases, with 12 bases remaining between them. The CDR3 is 15 amino acids. The CDR3 sequence is CASSQGASNPYEQYF. Written as DNA, the CDR3 is TGCGCCAGCAGCCAAGGAGCGTCAAACCCCTACGAGCAGTACTTC.

This clone has more than one count but fewer than ten. The chain links TRBV5-1 to TRBJ1-1; no reliable D call. CDR3 size: 15 residues. With 2 bases removed from V and 1 base from J, the gap between germline ends came to 12 bases. Germline-derived CDR1 and CDR2 are SGHRS and YFSETQ. DNA of the CDR3: TGCGCCAGCAGCTTTGGCCACGCGGGGAACACTGAAGCTTTCTTT. This sequence encodes CASSFGHAGNTEAFF. Full variable domain (missing parts from reference TRBV5-1 and TRBJ1-1): KAGVTQTPRYLIKTRGQQVTLSCSPISGHRSVSWYQQTPGQGLQFLFEYFSETQRNKGNFPGRFSGRQFSNSRSEMNVSTLELGDSALYLCASSFGHAGNTEAFFGQGTRLTVV.

The chain is built from TRBV15 and TRBJ2-1, with 7 bases lining up with TRBD2. The CDR3 runs to 16 residues. Germline-derived CDR1 and CDR2 are LNHNV and YYDKDF (reference sequence). Unmatched junction bases numbered 9, after V lost 3 bases and J lost 4 bases. The CDR3, as DNA: TGTGCCACCAGCAGGGAGTATAGCGGGCTTTACAATGAGCAGTTCTTC. Protein product: CATSREYSGLYNEQFF.

The chain carries TRBV6-5 and TRBJ1-3, with D uncertain. V was cut by 7 bases and J by 4 bases, with 5 bases left in between. This CDR3 contains 11 residues. The germline gives CDR1 MNHEY, CDR2 SVGAGI. The CDR3 DNA sequence: TGTGCCAGCACAAGCGGAAACACCATATATTTT. Translating gives CASTSGNTIYF.

V and J are TRBV5-1 and TRBJ1-1; 7 bases agree with TRBD1. The CDR3 has 17 residues. V was clipped by 0 bases and J by 0 bases; unmatched bases: 8. Germline V lookup: CDR1 SGHRS, CDR2 YFSETQ. The CDR3 loop reads CASSLDLNRGLNTEAFF. The CDR3 region has the DNA TGCGCCAGCAGCTTGGATCTAAACAGGGGCCTGAACACTGAAGCTTTCTTT.

The CDR3 nucleotides read TGCGCCAGCAGAAGACAGGGCCCCACAGATACGCAGTATTTT. It encodes CASRRQGPTDTQYF. V is TRBV4-1 and J is TRBJ2-3, with 7 bases lining up with TRBD1. The junction had 5 bases not matched to a gene; V was cut back by 6 bases and J by 2 bases. Germline CDR1 reads MGHRA; CDR2 reads YSYEKL. The CDR3 is 14 residues long.

The V and J genes are TRBV2 and TRBJ2-1, with 9 bases identical to TRBD2. CDR1 and CDR2 from the germline V gene are SNHLY and FYNNEI. The CDR3 runs 14 residues. V dropped 6 bases and J dropped 10; count of bases not matched to a gene: 10. CDR3 sequence reads: CASRFLAGVPEQFF. The CDR3, as DNA: TGTGCCAGCAGGTTCTTAGCGGGAGTCCCAGAGCAGTTCTTC.

The genes are TRBV11-2 and TRBJ1-2; no clear D gene. V shed 3 bases and J shed 7 bases, with 18 bases lying between them. Germline V gives CDR1 SGHAT, CDR2 FQNNGV. This CDR3 contains 15 residues. CDR3 sequence: CASSLVVRFGGGYTF. For the CDR3, the DNA is TGTGCCAGCAGCTTGGTTGTCAGATTTGGAGGTGGCTACACCTTC.

This rearrangement joins TRBV4-1 to TRBJ2-2; D remains unclear. The germline V gene has CDR1 MGHRA and CDR2 YSYEKL. The V end lost 4 bases, the J end lost 7 bases, and 19 bases lay between the germline ends. The CDR3 is 16 amino acids. The DNA for the CDR3 is TGCGCCAGCAGCCCCCGTTTCGCTACCCCAAGCGGGGAGCTGTTTTTT. It encodes CASSPRFATPSGELFF.

This sequence joins TRBV4-1 and TRBJ2-1; a possible D gene is TRBD1 (6 bases). CDR3 length: 17 residues. Germline CDR1 reads MGHRA; CDR2 reads YSYEKL. The V gene lost 3 bases and the J gene lost 8 bases, with 23 bases spanning the gap. In nucleotides, the CDR3 is TGCGCCAGCAGCCATGGGGCTGGGGGCCGGGGAGTCCATGAGCAGTTCTTC. It specifies CASSHGAGGRGVHEQFF.